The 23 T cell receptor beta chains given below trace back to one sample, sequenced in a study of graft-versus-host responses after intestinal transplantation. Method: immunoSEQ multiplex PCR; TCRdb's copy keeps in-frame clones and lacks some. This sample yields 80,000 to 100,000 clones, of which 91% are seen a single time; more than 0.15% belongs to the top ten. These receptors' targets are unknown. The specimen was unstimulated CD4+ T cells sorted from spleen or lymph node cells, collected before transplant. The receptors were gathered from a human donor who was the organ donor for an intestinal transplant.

CDR3 sequence: CASSPQQSSGANVLTF. The CDR3 bases are TGTGCCAGCAGCCCCCAACAGAGCTCTGGGGCCAACGTCCTGACTTTC. The chain links TRBV7-6 to TRBJ2-6; D is uncertain. V was trimmed by 5 bases and J by 0 bases, leaving 11 bases between them. CDR3 length: 16 amino acids. Per germline, CDR1 SGHVS and CDR2 FNYEAQ.

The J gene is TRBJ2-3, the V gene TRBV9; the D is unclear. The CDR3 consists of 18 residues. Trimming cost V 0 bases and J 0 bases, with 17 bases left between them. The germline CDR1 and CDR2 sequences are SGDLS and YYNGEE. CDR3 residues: CASSVGALGVASTDTQYF. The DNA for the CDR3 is TGTGCCAGCAGCGTAGGGGCATTGGGTGTCGCGAGCACAGATACGCAGTATTTT.

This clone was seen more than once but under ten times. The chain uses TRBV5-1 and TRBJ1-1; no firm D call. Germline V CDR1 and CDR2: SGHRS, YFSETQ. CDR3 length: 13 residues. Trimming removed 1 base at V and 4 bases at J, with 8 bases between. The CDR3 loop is CASSLKPGTEAFF. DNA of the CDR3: TGCGCCAGCAGCTTGAAGCCCGGCACTGAAGCTTTCTTT.

The CDR3 DNA reads TGTGCCAGTAGTATCCAGTTCCGTAATGAAAAACTGTTTTTT. It encodes CASSIQFRNEKLFF. The chain carries TRBV19 and TRBJ1-4; no firm D call. From germline, CDR1 is LNHDA and CDR2 SQIVND (reference sequence). V was clipped by 3 bases and J by 4 bases, with 9 bases between them. The CDR3 runs 14 residues.

CDR3: CASSLLQGVSPLHF. The CDR3 DNA reads TGTGCCAGCAGCTTGCTCCAGGGGGTTTCACCCCTCCACTTT. The chain is built from TRBV5-8 and TRBJ1-6; TRBD1 matches at 7 bases. CDR3 length: 14 residues. The V gene end was trimmed by 1 base and the J gene end by 9 bases; junction bases not matched to a gene: 4. Looked up from germline, CDR1 is SGHTS and CDR2 is YDEGEE.

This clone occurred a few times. The CDR3 sequence is CASSFIGRGREEKLFF. The CDR3 bases are TGTGCCAGCAGCTTTATCGGCAGGGGGCGCGAAGAAAAACTGTTTTTT. V gene TRBV12-1 combines with J gene TRBJ1-4; the table's D call TRBD1 went unverified against the DNA. TRBV12-1 is a pseudogene segment. The CDR3 length is 16 residues.

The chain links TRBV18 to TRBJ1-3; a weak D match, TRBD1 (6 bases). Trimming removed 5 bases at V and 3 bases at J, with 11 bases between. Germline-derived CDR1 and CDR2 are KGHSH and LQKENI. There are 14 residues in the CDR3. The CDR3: CASSFQGYGNTIYF. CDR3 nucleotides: TGTGCCAGCTCATTTCAGGGGTATGGAAACACCATATATTTT.

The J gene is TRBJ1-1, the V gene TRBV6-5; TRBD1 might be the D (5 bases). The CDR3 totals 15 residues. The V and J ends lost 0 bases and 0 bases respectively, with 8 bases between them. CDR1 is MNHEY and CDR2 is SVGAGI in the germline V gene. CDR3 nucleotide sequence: TGTGCCAGCAGTTACTCGGGGCGGTTGAACACTGAAGCTTTCTTT. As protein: CASSYSGRLNTEAFF.

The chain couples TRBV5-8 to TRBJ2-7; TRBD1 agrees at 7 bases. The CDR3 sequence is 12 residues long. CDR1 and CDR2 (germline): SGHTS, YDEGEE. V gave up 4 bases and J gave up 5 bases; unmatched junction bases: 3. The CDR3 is CASSHRGHEQYF. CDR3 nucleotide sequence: TGTGCCAGCAGCCACAGGGGCCACGAGCAGTACTTC.

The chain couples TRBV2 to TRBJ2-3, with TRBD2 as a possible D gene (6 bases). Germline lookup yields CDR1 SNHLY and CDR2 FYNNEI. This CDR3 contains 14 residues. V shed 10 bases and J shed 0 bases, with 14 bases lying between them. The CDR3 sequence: CATGLAASTDTQYF. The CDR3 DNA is TGTGCCACCGGTTTAGCGGCTAGCACAGATACGCAGTATTTT.

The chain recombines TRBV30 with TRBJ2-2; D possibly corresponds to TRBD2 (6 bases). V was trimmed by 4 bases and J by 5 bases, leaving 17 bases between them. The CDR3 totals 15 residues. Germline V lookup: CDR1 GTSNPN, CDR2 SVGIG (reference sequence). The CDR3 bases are TGTGCCTGGACTCTGCGCGGGGCAACGACCGGGGAGCTGTTTTTT. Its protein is CAWTLRGATTGELFF.

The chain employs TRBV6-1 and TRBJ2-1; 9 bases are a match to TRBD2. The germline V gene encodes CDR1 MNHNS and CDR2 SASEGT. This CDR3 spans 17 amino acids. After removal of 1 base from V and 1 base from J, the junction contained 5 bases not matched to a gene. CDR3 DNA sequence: TGTGCCAGCAGTGAAGGGAGCCTAGCGGGGTCCTACAATGAGCAGTTCTTC. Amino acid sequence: CASSEGSLAGSYNEQFF.

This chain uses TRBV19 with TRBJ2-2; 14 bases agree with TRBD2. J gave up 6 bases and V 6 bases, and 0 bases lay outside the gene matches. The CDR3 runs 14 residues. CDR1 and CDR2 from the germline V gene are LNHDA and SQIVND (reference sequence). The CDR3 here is CASRTSGGAGELFF. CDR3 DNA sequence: TGTGCCAGTAGGACTAGCGGGGGGGCCGGGGAGCTGTTTTTT.

CDR3: CASSQGSGGHVVETQYF. The CDR3 DNA reads as TGTGCCAGCAGCCAAGGTAGCGGGGGTCACGTCGTTGAGACCCAGTACTTC. The chain employs TRBV4-2 and TRBJ2-5, with 9 bases lining up with TRBD2. The CDR3 sequence is 17 residues long. Trimming cost V 1 base and J 5 bases; bases outside gene matches: 11. Germline V CDR1 and CDR2: LGHNA, YNFKEQ.

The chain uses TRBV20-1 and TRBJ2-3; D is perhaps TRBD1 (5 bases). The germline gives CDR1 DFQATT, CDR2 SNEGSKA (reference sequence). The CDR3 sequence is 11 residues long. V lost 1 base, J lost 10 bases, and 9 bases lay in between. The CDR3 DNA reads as TGCAGTGCTAGAGTAGGGGTTCCGCAGTATTTT. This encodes CSARVGVPQYF.

For the CDR3, the DNA is TGTGCCAGCAGCTTAGACTACGGGACAGGGGTTGTCACTGAAGCTTTCTTT. Translating it yields CASSLDYGTGVVTEAFF. The chain employs TRBV7-6 and TRBJ1-1, with 10 bases identical to TRBD1. The CDR3 extends over 17 amino acids. Germline CDR1 SGHVS, CDR2 FNYEAQ. Unmatched junction bases numbered 9, after V lost 1 base and J lost 4 bases.

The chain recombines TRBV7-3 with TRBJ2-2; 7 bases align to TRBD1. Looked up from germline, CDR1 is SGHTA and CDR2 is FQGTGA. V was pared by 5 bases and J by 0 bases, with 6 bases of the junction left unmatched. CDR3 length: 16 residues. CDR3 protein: CASSPRTGANTGELFF. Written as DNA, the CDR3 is TGTGCCAGCAGCCCGAGGACAGGCGCGAACACCGGGGAGCTGTTTTTT. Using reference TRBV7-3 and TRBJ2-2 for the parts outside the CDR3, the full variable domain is GAGVSQTPSNKVTEKGKYVELRCDPISGHTALYWYRQSLGQGPEFLIYFQGTGAADDSGLPNDRFFAVRPEGSVSTLKIQRTERGDSAVYLCASSPRTGANTGELFFGEGSRLTVL.

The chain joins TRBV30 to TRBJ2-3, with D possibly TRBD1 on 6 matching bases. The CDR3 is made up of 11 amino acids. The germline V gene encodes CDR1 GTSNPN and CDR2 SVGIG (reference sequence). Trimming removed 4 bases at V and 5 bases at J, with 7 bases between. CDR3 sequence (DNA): TGTGCCTGGATAGGGGGAGATACGCAGTATTTT. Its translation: CAWIGGDTQYF.

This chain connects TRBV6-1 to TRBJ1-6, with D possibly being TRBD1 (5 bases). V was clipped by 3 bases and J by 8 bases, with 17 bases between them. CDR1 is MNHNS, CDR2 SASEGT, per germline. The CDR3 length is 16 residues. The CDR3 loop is CASSDPSGLVDSPLHF. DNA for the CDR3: TGTGCCAGCAGTGACCCGTCGGGACTGGTTGATTCACCCCTCCACTTT.

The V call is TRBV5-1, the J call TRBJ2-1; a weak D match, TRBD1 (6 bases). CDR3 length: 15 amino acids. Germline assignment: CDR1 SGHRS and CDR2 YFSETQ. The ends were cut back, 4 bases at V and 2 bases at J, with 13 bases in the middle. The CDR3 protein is CASSPDRFAYNEQFF. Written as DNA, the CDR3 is TGCGCCAGCAGCCCCGACAGGTTTGCCTACAATGAGCAGTTCTTC.

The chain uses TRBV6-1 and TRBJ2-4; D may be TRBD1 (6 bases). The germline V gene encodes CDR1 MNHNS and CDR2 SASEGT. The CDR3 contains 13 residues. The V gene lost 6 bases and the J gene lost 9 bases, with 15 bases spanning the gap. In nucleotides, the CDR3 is TGTGCCAGCAGACAGGGTGGGTTAGCCATTCAGTACTTC. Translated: CASRQGGLAIQYF.

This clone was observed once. The chain's CDR3 is CASSQDAGLLGSYEQYF. The CDR3 bases are TGTGCCAGCAGCCAAGATGCGGGGTTACTTGGCTCCTACGAGCAGTACTTC. The V call is TRBV4-2, the J call TRBJ2-7, with D maybe TRBD2 (6 bases). Germline loops: CDR1 LGHNA, CDR2 YNFKEQ. The CDR3 spans 17 residues. With 0 bases removed from V and 0 bases from J, the gap between germline ends came to 15 bases.

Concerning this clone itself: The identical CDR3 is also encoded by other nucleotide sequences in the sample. CDR3 sequence: CASSQGTSGPSSYNEQFF. CDR3 nucleotides: TGTGCCAGCAGCCAGGGCACGAGCGGGCCCAGCTCCTACAATGAGCAGTTCTTC. The genes are TRBV4-2 and TRBJ2-1; possible D gene TRBD2, 6 bases. From germline, CDR1 is LGHNA and CDR2 YNFKEQ. CDR3 size: 18 residues. Trimming took 3 bases from V and 0 from J, leaving 18 bases between them.